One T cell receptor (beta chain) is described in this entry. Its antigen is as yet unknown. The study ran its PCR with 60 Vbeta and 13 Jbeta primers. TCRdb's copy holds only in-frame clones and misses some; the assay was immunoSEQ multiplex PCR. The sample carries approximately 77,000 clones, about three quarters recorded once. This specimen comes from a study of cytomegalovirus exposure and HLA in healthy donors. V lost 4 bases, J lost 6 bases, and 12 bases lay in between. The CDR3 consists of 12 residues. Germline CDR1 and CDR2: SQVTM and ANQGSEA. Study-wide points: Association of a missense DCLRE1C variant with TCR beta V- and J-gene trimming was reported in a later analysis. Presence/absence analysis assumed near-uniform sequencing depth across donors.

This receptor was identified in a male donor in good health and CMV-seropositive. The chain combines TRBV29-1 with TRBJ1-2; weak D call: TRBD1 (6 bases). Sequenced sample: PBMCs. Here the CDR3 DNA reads TGCAGCGTTGTATCAGGGGCTCATGGCTACACCTTC. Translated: CSVVSGAHGYTF.